The 20 T cell receptor beta chains given below trace back to one sample, sequenced in a study of OX40 agonist ivuxolimab in advanced cancers. TCRdb's table, derived via immunoSEQ multiplex PCR, lists solely in-frame clones and lacks some. In the table there are some 65,000 clones, more than 75% of which are singletons. Specimen: CD4+ or CD8+ T cells sorted from blood, collected in a trial of the OX40 agonist ivuxolimab. All receptors derive from an adult with an advanced solid tumor such as melanoma, head and neck, liver or kidney cancer.

J is TRBJ1-2 and V is TRBV5-1; D remains unclear. The CDR3 is made up of 14 amino acids. In germline, CDR1 is SGHRS, CDR2 YFSETQ. V lost 0 bases to trimming and J lost 2 bases, with 8 bases between them. CDR3 DNA: TGCGCCAGCAGCTTGGGGGATGGGAACTATGGCTACACCTTC. Residues: CASSLGDGNYGYTF.

The chain couples TRBV18 to TRBJ2-1; a possible D gene is TRBD1 (6 bases). Between the trimmed V and J ends, which lost 3 bases and 7 bases, there was a span of 13 bases. The CDR3 has 14 residues. CDR1 and CDR2 from the germline V gene are KGHSH and LQKENI. The CDR3 DNA is TGTGCCAGCTCACCGGGCCTGAGGGGGAATGAGCAGTTCTTC. As protein: CASSPGLRGNEQFF.

This clone was observed once. In nucleotides, the CDR3 is TGTGCCAGCAGCTTGGGGACGATTAGAAACACCATATATTTT. Translation gives CASSLGTIRNTIYF. The chain links TRBV5-6 to TRBJ1-3; D is ambiguous. This CDR3 has 14 residues. CDR1 is SGHDT and CDR2 is YYEEEE in the germline V gene. V lost 0 bases and J lost 5, with 9 bases in between.

The CDR3 region is CASRAQGGNTGELFF. The DNA of the CDR3 is TGTGCCAGCAGGGCCCAGGGGGGGAACACCGGGGAGCTGTTTTTT. V gene TRBV25-1 combines with J gene TRBJ2-2, with D maybe TRBD1 (7 bases). Looked up from germline, CDR1 is MGHDK and CDR2 is SYGVNS. V was trimmed by 6 bases and J by 1 base, leaving 12 bases between them. This CDR3 contains 15 residues. Supplemented by reference TRBV25-1 and TRBJ2-2, the full variable domain reads EADIYQTPRYLVIGTGKKITLECSQTMGHDKMYWYQQDPGMELHLIHYSYGVNSTEKGDLSSESTVSRIRTEHFPLTLESARPSHTSQYLCASRAQGGNTGELFFGEGSRLTVL.

The chain is built from TRBV5-6 and TRBJ2-7; 10 bases agree with TRBD1. Per the germline V gene, CDR1 is SGHDT and CDR2 is YYEEEE. The CDR3 consists of 18 residues. V lost 4 bases, J lost 2 bases, and 15 bases stayed unmatched. The CDR3 is CASSPKGYGTGAPYEQYF. In DNA, the CDR3 is TGTGCCAGCAGCCCGAAGGGCTACGGGACAGGGGCCCCCTACGAGCAGTACTTC.

This chain uses TRBV7-9 with TRBJ2-5; tentatively, D is TRBD1 (7 bases). V dropped 5 bases and J dropped 2 bases, with 18 bases sitting between them. The germline gives CDR1 SEHNR, CDR2 FQNEAQ (reference sequence). The CDR3 spans 16 residues. CDR3 DNA: TGTGCCAGCAGCGGTATTGGGCAGGGGGGTCAAGAGACCCAGTACTTC. Amino acid sequence: CASSGIGQGGQETQYF.

This sequence joins TRBV11-3 and TRBJ1-1; D not certain. Between the trimmed V and J ends, which lost 4 bases and 4 bases, there was a span of 13 bases. Germline V gives CDR1 SGHNT, CDR2 YENEEA. The CDR3 spans 14 residues. The CDR3 coding sequence is TGTGCCAGCAGCTCCGGAGGCAGAACCACTGAAGCTTTCTTT. This encodes CASSSGGRTTEAFF.

V and J are TRBV18 and TRBJ2-3; 9 bases line up with TRBD1. J was trimmed by 3 bases and V by 3 bases; bases with no gene match: 16. The CDR3 is 19 amino acids. Germline CDR1 reads KGHSH; CDR2 reads LQKENI. CDR3 DNA sequence: TGTGCCAGCTCACCCACCCGCCGACAGGGGGGAGGTCATACAGATACGCAGTATTTT. As protein: CASSPTRRQGGGHTDTQYF.

The chain carries TRBV6-6 and TRBJ1-1, with D unclear. CDR1 MNHNY and CDR2 SVGAGI come from the germline V gene (reference sequence). The CDR3 has 13 residues. V was shortened by 7 bases and J by 3 bases, with 12 bases between the two germline ends. For the CDR3, the DNA is TGTGCCAGCACCTTGGGAGGTCACACTGAAGCTTTCTTT. Residues: CASTLGGHTEAFF.

The chain links TRBV18 to TRBJ2-3; D is unresolved. Trimming left V 2 bases short and J 2 bases short, with 11 bases between. This CDR3 has 15 residues. In germline, CDR1 is KGHSH, CDR2 LQKENI. CDR3 in DNA: TGTGCCAGCTCACCAATCAGACCATCCACAGATACGCAGTATTTT. Its translation: CASSPIRPSTDTQYF.

V and J are TRBV6-1 and TRBJ1-5, with 9 bases fitting TRBD1. The CDR3 spans 14 residues. Germline CDR1 MNHNS, CDR2 SASEGT. V trimming: 8 bases; J trimming: 4 bases; junction bases outside the gene matches: 6. CDR3 DNA: TGTGCCAGCTGGGGGGACAGGGCAAATCAGCCCCAGCATTTT. It specifies CASWGDRANQPQHF.

The rearrangement joins TRBV6-5 to TRBJ1-4; D unclear. The germline V gene has CDR1 MNHEY and CDR2 SVGAGI. V shed 2 bases and J shed 5 bases, with 12 bases lying between them. The CDR3 contains 15 residues. Written as DNA, the CDR3 is TGTGCCAGCAGTTACGTGGCAGTGGGGAATGAAAAACTGTTTTTT. Translated, it gives CASSYVAVGNEKLFF.

The chain employs TRBV7-2 and TRBJ2-4; 7 positions match TRBD1. Germline V gene lookup returns CDR1 SGHTA and CDR2 FQGNSA. The CDR3 extends over 16 amino acids. V lost 5 bases to trimming and J lost 0 bases; unmatched junction nucleotides: 7. CDR3 DNA sequence: TGTGCCAGCAGCGAACAGGGGCTAATAGCCAAAAACATTCAGTACTTC. This encodes CASSEQGLIAKNIQYF.

This clone showed up just once. The V call is TRBV5-4, the J call TRBJ1-2; no clear D gene. Trimming removed 4 bases from V and 1 base from J, with 14 bases in between. This CDR3 is built from 15 residues. The germline CDR1 and CDR2 sequences are SGHNT and YYREEE (reference sequence). The CDR3 DNA is TGTGCCAGCAGCGGACGGTCCGCGGGTAACTATGGCTACACCTTC. The encoded protein is CASSGRSAGNYGYTF.

The gene calls are TRBV7-2 and TRBJ2-3, with a weak D call TRBD1 (5 bases). The CDR3 is made up of 13 amino acids. Trimming took off 6 bases at V and 3 bases at J, with 10 bases between the two ends. Germline V CDR1 and CDR2: SGHTA, FQGNSA. The CDR3 reads CASSLPGTDTQYF. DNA of the CDR3: TGTGCCAGCAGTCTCCCAGGGACAGATACGCAGTATTTT.

The V and J genes are TRBV29-1 and TRBJ2-5; tentative D call: TRBD1 (6 bases). From germline, CDR1 is SQVTM and CDR2 ANQGSEA. V lost 7 bases, J lost 1 base, and 16 bases lay in between. The CDR3 runs 14 residues. For the CDR3, the DNA is TGCAGCGCCATACAGGGTTCTGCCCAAGAGACCCAGTACTTC. It is translated as CSAIQGSAQETQYF. Full variable domain (remainder filled in from reference TRBV29-1 and TRBJ2-5): SAVISQKPSRDICQRGTSLTIQCQVDSQVTMMFWYRQQPGQSLTLIATANQGSEATYESGFVIDKFPISRPNLTFSTLTVSNMSPEDSSIYLCSAIQGSAQETQYFGPGTRLLVL.

This clone is a singleton in its sample. The chain has TRBV27 and TRBJ1-5, with 7 positions matching TRBD1. The CDR3 runs to 13 residues. J lost 4 bases, V lost 3 bases, and 0 bases had no gene match. From germline, CDR1 is MNHEY and CDR2 SMNVEV (reference sequence). CDR3 amino acids: CASSFRGNQPQHF. The CDR3, as DNA: TGTGCCAGCAGTTTCAGGGGGAATCAGCCCCAGCATTTT.

The V and J genes are TRBV19 and TRBJ2-5; the match to TRBD2 covers 9 bases. J was trimmed by 5 bases and V by 5 bases; bases with no gene match: 6. Germline loops: CDR1 LNHDA, CDR2 SQIVND (reference sequence). The CDR3 sequence is 14 residues long. This chain's CDR3 is CASSPAGGGETQYF. DNA of the CDR3: TGTGCCAGTAGTCCAGCGGGGGGCGGGGAGACCCAGTACTTC. Together with reference TRBV19 and TRBJ2-5, the CDR3 gives the full variable domain: DGGITQSPKYLFRKEGQNVTLSCEQNLNHDAMYWYRQDPGQGLRLIYYSQIVNDFQKGDIAEGYSVSREKKESFPLTVTSAQKNPTAFYLCASSPAGGGETQYFGPGTRLLVL.

The chain has TRBV5-1 and TRBJ2-5; a possible D gene is TRBD1 (6 bases). The germline V gene encodes CDR1 SGHRS and CDR2 YFSETQ. This CDR3 is built from 13 residues. Trimming shortened V by 4 bases and J by 3 bases, and 10 bases separated the two germline ends. The CDR3 here is CASSGRQEETQYF. The CDR3 DNA reads TGCGCCAGCAGCGGGAGACAGGAAGAGACCCAGTACTTC. The variable domain in full, completed from reference TRBV5-1 and TRBJ2-5, reads KAGVTQTPRYLIKTRGQQVTLSCSPISGHRSVSWYQQTPGQGLQFLFEYFSETQRNKGNFPGRFSGRQFSNSRSEMNVSTLELGDSALYLCASSGRQEETQYFGPGTRLLVL.

Details on this clone: The sample holds other DNA sequences that translate to the same CDR3. J is TRBJ1-2 and V is TRBV11-2; no reliable D call. Germline-derived CDR1 and CDR2 are SGHAT and FQNNGV. The V end was cut by 5 bases, the J end by 0 bases, with 10 bases between. The CDR3 sequence is 14 residues long. The CDR3: CASSPPTPNYGYTF. The CDR3 DNA follows: TGTGCCAGCAGCCCTCCCACACCTAACTATGGCTACACCTTC.